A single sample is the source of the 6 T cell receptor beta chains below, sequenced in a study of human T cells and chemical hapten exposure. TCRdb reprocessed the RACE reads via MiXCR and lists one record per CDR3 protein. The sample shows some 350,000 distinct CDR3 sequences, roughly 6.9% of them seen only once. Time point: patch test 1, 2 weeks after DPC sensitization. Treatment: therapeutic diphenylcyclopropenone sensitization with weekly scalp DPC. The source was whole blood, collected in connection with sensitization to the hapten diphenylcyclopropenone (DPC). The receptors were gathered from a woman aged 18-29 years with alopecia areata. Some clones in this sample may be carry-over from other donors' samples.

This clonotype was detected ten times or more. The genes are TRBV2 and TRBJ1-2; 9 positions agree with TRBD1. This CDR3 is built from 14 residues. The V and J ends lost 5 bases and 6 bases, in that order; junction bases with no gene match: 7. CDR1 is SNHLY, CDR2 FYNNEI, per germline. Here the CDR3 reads CASSPGTGYNGYTF. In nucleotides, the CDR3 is TGTGCCAGCAGTCCCGGGACAGGGTACAATGGCTACACCTTC.

This CDR3 reads CSAITTPLARTDTQYF. CDR3 coding DNA: TGCAGTGCTATTACTACTCCGCTAGCGCGGACAGATACGCAGTATTTT. J is TRBJ2-3 and V is TRBV20-1, with D possibly matching TRBD2 (6 bases). The germline V gene has CDR1 DFQATT and CDR2 SNEGSKA (reference sequence). Between the trimmed V and J ends, which lost 4 bases and 3 bases, there was a span of 20 bases. This CDR3 is 16 amino acids long.

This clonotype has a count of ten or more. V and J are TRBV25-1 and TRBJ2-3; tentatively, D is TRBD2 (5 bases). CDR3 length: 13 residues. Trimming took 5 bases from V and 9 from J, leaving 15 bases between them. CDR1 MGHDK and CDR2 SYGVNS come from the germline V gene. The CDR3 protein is CASSIGLGGTQYF. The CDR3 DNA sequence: TGTGCCAGCAGTATAGGGCTAGGAGGAACGCAGTATTTT.

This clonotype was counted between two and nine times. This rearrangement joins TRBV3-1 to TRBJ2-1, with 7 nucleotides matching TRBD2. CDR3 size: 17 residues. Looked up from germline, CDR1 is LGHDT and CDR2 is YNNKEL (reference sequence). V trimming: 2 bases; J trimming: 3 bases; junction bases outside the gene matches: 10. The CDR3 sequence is CASSQRWEGPRYNEQFF. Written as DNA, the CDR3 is TGTGCCAGCAGCCAAAGATGGGAGGGGCCTCGCTACAATGAGCAGTTCTTC.

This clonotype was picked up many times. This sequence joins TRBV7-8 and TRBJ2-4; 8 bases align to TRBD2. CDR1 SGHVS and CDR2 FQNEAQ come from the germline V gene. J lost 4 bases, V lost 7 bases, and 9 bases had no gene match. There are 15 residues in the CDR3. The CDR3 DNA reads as TGTGCCAGCATGTTTGGCGGGGGGAGAAAAAACATTCAGTACTTC. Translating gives CASMFGGGRKNIQYF.

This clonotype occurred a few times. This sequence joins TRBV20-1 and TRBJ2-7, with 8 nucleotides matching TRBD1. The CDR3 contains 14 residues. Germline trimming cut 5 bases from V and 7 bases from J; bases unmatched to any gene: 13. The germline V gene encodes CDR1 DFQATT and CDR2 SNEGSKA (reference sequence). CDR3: CSAPIDRGPGEQYF. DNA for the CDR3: TGCAGTGCTCCAATTGACAGGGGCCCTGGGGAGCAGTACTTC.